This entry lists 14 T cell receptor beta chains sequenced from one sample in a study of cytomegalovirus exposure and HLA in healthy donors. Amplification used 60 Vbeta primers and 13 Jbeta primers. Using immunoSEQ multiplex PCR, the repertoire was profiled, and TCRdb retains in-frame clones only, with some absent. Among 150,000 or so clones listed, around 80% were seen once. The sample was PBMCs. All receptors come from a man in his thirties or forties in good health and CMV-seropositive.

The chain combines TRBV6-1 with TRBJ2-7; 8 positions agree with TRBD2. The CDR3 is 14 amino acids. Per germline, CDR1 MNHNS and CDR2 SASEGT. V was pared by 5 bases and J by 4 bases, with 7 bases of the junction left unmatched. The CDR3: CASSRLAPGYEQYF. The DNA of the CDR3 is TGTGCCAGCAGTCGACTAGCGCCCGGGTACGAGCAGTACTTC.

The CDR3 sequence: CAISHSEDRTPNQPQHF. CDR3 in DNA: TGTGCCATCTCTCACTCCGAAGACAGGACACCCAATCAGCCCCAGCATTTT. The rearrangement uses TRBV10-3 and TRBJ1-5, with D possibly TRBD1 on 6 matching bases. The length of the CDR3 is 17 residues. V lost 8 bases and J lost 3, with 23 bases in between. The germline CDR1 and CDR2 sequences are ENHRY and SYGVKD.

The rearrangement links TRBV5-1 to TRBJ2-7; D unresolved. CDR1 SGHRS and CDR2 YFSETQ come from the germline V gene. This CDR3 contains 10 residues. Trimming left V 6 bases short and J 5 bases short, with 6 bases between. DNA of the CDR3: TGCGCCAGCACGTCAGACGAGCAGTACTTC. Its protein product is CASTSDEQYF.

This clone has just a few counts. The CDR3 loop is CASSLAGVYEQYF. The CDR3 DNA follows: TGTGCCAGCAGCTTGGCAGGGGTCTACGAGCAGTACTTC. The chain employs TRBV5-4 and TRBJ2-7; D perhaps matches TRBD1 (6 bases). Trimming took 0 bases from V and 3 from J, leaving 7 bases between them. CDR1 is SGHNT, CDR2 YYREEE, per germline (reference sequence). The CDR3 runs to 13 residues.

The CDR3 DNA follows: TGTGCCAGCTCCCCGGGACTAGCGGGGGGGCCCCCAGATACGCAGTATTTT. Its protein is CASSPGLAGGPPDTQYF. This chain joins TRBV18 and TRBJ2-3; 16 positions agree with TRBD2. The CDR3 is 17 amino acids. J lost 4 bases, V lost 6 bases, and 7 bases had no gene match. The germline V gene encodes CDR1 KGHSH and CDR2 LQKENI.

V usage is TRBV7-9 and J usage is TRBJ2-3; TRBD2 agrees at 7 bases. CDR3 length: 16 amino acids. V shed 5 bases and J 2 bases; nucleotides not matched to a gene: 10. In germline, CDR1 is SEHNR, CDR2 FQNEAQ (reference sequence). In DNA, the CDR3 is TGTGCCAGCAGCCCCTTGGGGCGGGAGAACACAGATACGCAGTATTTT. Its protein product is CASSPLGRENTDTQYF.

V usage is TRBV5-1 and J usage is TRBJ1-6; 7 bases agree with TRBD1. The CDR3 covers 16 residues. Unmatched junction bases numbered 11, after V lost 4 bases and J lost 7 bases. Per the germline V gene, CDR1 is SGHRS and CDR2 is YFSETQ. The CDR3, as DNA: TGCGCCAGCAGCCCCGACCCGTTGACAGGGAATTCACCCCTCCACTTT. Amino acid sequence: CASSPDPLTGNSPLHF.

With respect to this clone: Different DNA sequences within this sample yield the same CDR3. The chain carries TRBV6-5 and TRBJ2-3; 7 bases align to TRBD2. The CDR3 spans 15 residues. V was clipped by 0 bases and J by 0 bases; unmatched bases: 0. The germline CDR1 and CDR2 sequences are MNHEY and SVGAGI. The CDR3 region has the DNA TGTGCCAGCAGTTACTCGGGGGGGAGCACAGATACGCAGTATTTT. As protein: CASSYSGGSTDTQYF.

The CDR3: CASSLESGLGTDTQYF. CDR3 nucleotides: TGCGCCAGCAGCCTAGAGAGCGGGTTGGGCACAGATACGCAGTATTTT. The chain uses TRBV4-1 and TRBJ2-3, with D perhaps matching TRBD2 (6 bases). The germline V gene has CDR1 MGHRA and CDR2 YSYEKL. The CDR3 totals 16 residues. V was cut by 4 bases and J by 1 base, with 15 bases left in between.

The CDR3 DNA reads as TGTGCAAGTCTTCGAGGGGGCTCAACCAAAAACATTCAGTACTTC. It codes for CASLRGGSTKNIQYF. The V and J genes are TRBV12-2 and TRBJ2-4; the table's D call, TRBD1, has no DNA check behind it. TRBV12-2 is labeled a pseudogene. The CDR3 consists of 15 residues.

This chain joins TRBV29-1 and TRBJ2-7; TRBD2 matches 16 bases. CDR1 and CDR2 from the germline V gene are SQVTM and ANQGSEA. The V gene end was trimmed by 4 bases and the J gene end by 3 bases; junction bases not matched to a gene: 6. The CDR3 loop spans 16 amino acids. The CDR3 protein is CSVGGTSGGAGYEQYF. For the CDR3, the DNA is TGCAGCGTTGGAGGGACTAGCGGGGGGGCGGGCTACGAGCAGTACTTC.

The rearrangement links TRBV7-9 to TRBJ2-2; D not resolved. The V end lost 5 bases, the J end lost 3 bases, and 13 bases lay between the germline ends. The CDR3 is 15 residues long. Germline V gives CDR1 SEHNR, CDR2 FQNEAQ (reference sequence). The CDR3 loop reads CASSPRVMDTGELFF. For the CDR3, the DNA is TGTGCCAGCAGCCCCCGGGTAATGGACACCGGGGAGCTGTTTTTT.

The DNA for the CDR3 is TGTGCCAGTCGACACCTCTCGTCTGGGGCCAACGTCCTGACTTTC. As protein: CASRHLSSGANVLTF. The J gene is TRBJ2-6, the V gene TRBV19, with D unresolved. Germline CDR1 LNHDA, CDR2 SQIVND (reference sequence). Trimming left V 8 bases short and J 1 base short, with 12 bases between. The CDR3 loop spans 15 amino acids.

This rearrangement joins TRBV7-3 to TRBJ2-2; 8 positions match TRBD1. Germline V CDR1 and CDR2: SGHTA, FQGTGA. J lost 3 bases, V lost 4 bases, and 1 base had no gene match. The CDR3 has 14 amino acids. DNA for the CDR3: TGTGCCAGCAGCTGGACAGGGCACACCGGGGAGCTGTTTTTT. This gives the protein CASSWTGHTGELFF. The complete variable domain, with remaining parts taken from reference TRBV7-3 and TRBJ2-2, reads GAGVSQTPSNKVTEKGKYVELRCDPISGHTALYWYRQSLGQGPEFLIYFQGTGAADDSGLPNDRFFAVRPEGSVSTLKIQRTERGDSAVYLCASSWTGHTGELFFGEGSRLTVL.